One and the same sample provided the 26 T cell receptor beta chains below, sequenced in a study of cytomegalovirus exposure and HLA in healthy donors. 13 Jbeta primers and 60 Vbeta primers were used for the PCR. Repertoires were generated with immunoSEQ multiplex PCR, while TCRdb's copy carries only in-frame clones and drops some. The sample totals approximately 210,000 clones. Sequenced input: PBMCs. The receptors derive from a woman aged 25 to 39 in good health and CMV-seropositive.

This chain connects TRBV2 to TRBJ1-5; 8 nucleotides align to TRBD1. Germline V gene sequence: CDR1 SNHLY, CDR2 FYNNEI. The CDR3 is 13 amino acids. The junction had 8 bases not matched to a gene; V was cut back by 9 bases and J by 7 bases. The CDR3 region is CASQQGVEQPQHF. The CDR3 nucleotides are TGTGCCAGTCAACAGGGGGTCGAACAGCCCCAGCATTTT.

This sequence joins TRBV28 and TRBJ2-7; TRBD1 is a possible D gene (6 bases). CDR1 is MDHEN and CDR2 is SYDVKM in the germline V gene. The CDR3 has 13 residues. Deletions cut 3 bases from V and 2 bases from J, with 8 bases between. The CDR3 reads CASSFEGAYEQYF. In DNA form, the CDR3 reads TGTGCCAGCAGTTTCGAGGGGGCCTACGAGCAGTACTTC.

The chain recombines TRBV2 with TRBJ2-3; TRBD2 matches at 13 bases. With V trimmed by 4 bases and J by 5 bases, 3 bases remained unmatched. The CDR3 sequence is 15 residues long. Germline V gives CDR1 SNHLY, CDR2 FYNNEI. CDR3 DNA sequence: TGTGCCAGCAGTGCCCGACTAGCGGGGGGAGATACGCAGTATTTT. It is translated as CASSARLAGGDTQYF.

The chain joins TRBV30 to TRBJ1-5; weak D call: TRBD1 (5 bases). The CDR3 length is 12 residues. Trimming pared 2 bases from V and 5 bases from J, leaving 7 bases between. CDR1 is GTSNPN and CDR2 is SVGIG in the germline V gene (reference sequence). CDR3 nucleotide sequence: TGTGCCTGGAGTCAGGGATATCAGCCCCAGCATTTT. Its protein product is CAWSQGYQPQHF.

The chain combines TRBV9 with TRBJ1-3; 8 positions agree with TRBD1. Per the germline V gene, CDR1 is SGDLS and CDR2 is YYNGEE. Losses at the gene ends were 3 bases for V and 8 bases for J; bases not matched to a gene: 13. The CDR3 sequence is 16 residues long. CDR3 coding DNA: TGTGCCAGCAGCGGGGAGGGACAGGCCTCTTGGGACACCATATATTTT. This translates into CASSGEGQASWDTIYF.

The chain links TRBV14 to TRBJ2-1; D is possibly TRBD2 (6 bases). Trimming stripped 3 bases from V and 4 bases from J, with 13 bases between. Per the germline V gene, CDR1 is SGHDN and CDR2 is FVKESK. There are 15 residues in the CDR3. The CDR3, as DNA: TGTGCCAGCAGCCACAAGGGGAGGACTTACAATGAGCAGTTCTTC. It encodes CASSHKGRTYNEQFF.

The chain uses TRBV12-2 and TRBJ2-1; the table's TRBD2 call for D was not verified on the DNA. TRBV12-2 is recorded as a pseudogene. The CDR3 length is 17 residues. CDR3 in amino acids: CASRQRVREGRYNEQFF. The CDR3 DNA follows: TGTGCAAGTCGCCAGAGGGTACGGGAGGGCCGCTACAATGAGCAGTTCTTC.

V gene TRBV4-1 combines with J gene TRBJ1-2, with a possible D match to TRBD1 (5 bases). The CDR3 consists of 12 residues. Trimming left V 10 bases short and J 5 bases short, with 14 bases between. Per the germline V gene, CDR1 is MGHRA and CDR2 is YSYEKL. The CDR3 DNA is TGCGCCACCCAGAGGCAGGGTTATGGCTACACCTTC. This encodes CATQRQGYGYTF.

V usage is TRBV6-1 and J usage is TRBJ2-7; D is possibly TRBD1 (6 bases). CDR3 length equals 13 residues. V was shortened by 6 bases and J by 5 bases, with 14 bases between the two germline ends. CDR1 is MNHNS, CDR2 SASEGT, per germline. CDR3 bases: TGTGCCAGCAGCTGGACAGCCCGGGACGAGCAGTACTTC. It encodes CASSWTARDEQYF.

The rearrangement joins TRBV9 to TRBJ1-1; 7 bases map to TRBD1. Germline V gene sequence: CDR1 SGDLS, CDR2 YYNGEE. V lost 4 bases, J lost 0 bases, and 9 bases stayed unmatched. The CDR3 is 16 residues long. CDR3 DNA: TGTGCCAGCAGCCCCCGGGAGGGGGCGGTGAACACTGAAGCTTTCTTT. It is translated as CASSPREGAVNTEAFF.

Concerning this clone: This same CDR3 is encoded by further DNA sequences in the sample. The chain has TRBV6-5 and TRBJ1-2; TRBD1 matches at 8 bases. There are 13 residues in the CDR3. Trimming removed 6 bases from V and 7 bases from J; junction bases left unmatched: 7. Germline assignment: CDR1 MNHEY and CDR2 SVGAGI. The CDR3 spells CASRLGTGRGYTF. The CDR3 DNA follows: TGTGCCAGCAGATTAGGGACAGGCCGTGGCTACACCTTC.

In regard to this clone: The same CDR3 can be traced to other DNA sequences in this sample. V and J are TRBV4-1 and TRBJ2-7; no clear D. Trimming removed 2 bases from V and 3 bases from J, with 5 bases in between. This CDR3 region has 12 residues. Germline V gene sequence: CDR1 MGHRA, CDR2 YSYEKL. DNA for the CDR3: TGCGCCAGCAGCCAATCCAGCTACGAGCAGTACTTC. This sequence encodes CASSQSSYEQYF.

Written as DNA, the CDR3 is TGCGCCAGCAGCTTGGCGGCAGGCGATACCTTCAATGAGCAGTTCTTC. This sequence encodes CASSLAAGDTFNEQFF. The chain links TRBV5-1 to TRBJ2-1; D ambiguous. V lost 0 bases, J lost 6 bases, and 16 bases lay in between. The CDR3 is made up of 16 amino acids. Germline CDR1 is SGHRS and CDR2 is YFSETQ.

This chain links TRBV7-5 with TRBJ1-3; the table gives TRBD1 as D, unverified against the DNA. TRBV7-5 is described as a pseudogene. CDR3 length: 16 residues. The CDR3 DNA is TGTGTCAGAAGCCCTAGAAGCGCAGGGGAAGGAAACACCATATATTTT. Its translation is CVRSPRSAGEGNTIYF.

V gene TRBV19 combines with J gene TRBJ2-7; D is unclear. V gave up 3 bases and J gave up 2 bases, with 11 bases separating them. Germline values: CDR1 LNHDA, CDR2 SQIVND (reference sequence). The CDR3 extends over 14 amino acids. The CDR3: CASSIRLDTYEQYF. The DNA of the CDR3 is TGTGCCAGTAGTATTAGACTGGATACCTACGAGCAGTACTTC.

Concerning this clone itself: This sample also contains other DNA sequences that code for the same CDR3. The rearrangement uses TRBV6-5 and TRBJ2-7, with a possible D match to TRBD2 (6 bases). CDR1 is MNHEY and CDR2 is SVGAGI in the germline V gene. V was trimmed by 0 bases and J by 1 base, leaving 10 bases between them. The CDR3 totals 15 residues. CDR3 bases: TGTGCCAGCAGTTACTCGATTAGCGGATCCTACGAGCAGTACTTC. Its translation is CASSYSISGSYEQYF.

The chain is built from TRBV4-3 and TRBJ1-4, with D possibly matching TRBD1 (5 bases). Trimming left V 0 bases short and J 9 bases short, with 14 bases between. Germline lookup yields CDR1 LGHNA and CDR2 YSLEER. CDR3 length: 15 residues. The CDR3 region is CASSQDRFQGKKLFF. In DNA, the CDR3 is TGCGCCAGCAGCCAAGATAGGTTCCAGGGCAAAAAACTGTTTTTT.

This chain uses TRBV19 with TRBJ2-7, with 9 bases fitting TRBD1. The CDR3 spans 14 residues. V gave up 7 bases and J gave up 2 bases; unmatched junction bases: 6. The V gene's germline CDR1 is LNHDA and CDR2 SQIVND (reference sequence). CDR3 sequence: CASNSGTGPYEQYF. CDR3 bases: TGTGCCAGTAACTCCGGGACAGGGCCCTACGAGCAGTACTTC.

This chain links TRBV4-2 with TRBJ2-1, with D perhaps matching TRBD2 (6 bases). Germline V gene lookup returns CDR1 LGHNA and CDR2 YNFKEQ. V was pared by 0 bases and J by 2 bases, with 11 bases between. The CDR3 covers 16 residues. CDR3 region: CASSQEAGLTYNEQFF. CDR3 nucleotide sequence: TGTGCCAGCAGCCAAGAAGCGGGCTTGACCTACAATGAGCAGTTCTTC.

The chain uses TRBV6-6 and TRBJ1-1; TRBD1 agrees at 7 bases. CDR3 length: 15 amino acids. V was clipped by 0 bases and J by 6 bases; unmatched bases: 7. Germline CDR1 and CDR2: MNHNY and SVGAGI (reference sequence). The CDR3 sequence is CASSYSSKGAAEAFF. The CDR3 nucleotides read TGTGCCAGCAGTTACTCGAGCAAGGGGGCCGCTGAAGCTTTCTTT.

The chain carries TRBV7-9 and TRBJ2-7; D might be TRBD1 (6 bases). The V gene lost 1 base and the J gene lost 6 bases, with 16 bases spanning the gap. In germline, CDR1 is SEHNR, CDR2 FQNEAQ (reference sequence). This CDR3 is 15 amino acids long. The CDR3 is CASSLDLTGSREQYF. The CDR3 nucleotides read TGTGCCAGCAGCTTAGACCTCACAGGGTCGCGCGAGCAGTACTTC. Supplemented by reference TRBV7-9 and TRBJ2-7, the full variable domain reads DTGVSQNPRHKITKRGQNVTFRCDPISEHNRLYWYRQTLGQGPEFLTYFQNEAQLEKSRLLSDRFSAERPKGSFSTLEIQRTEQGDSAMYLCASSLDLTGSREQYFGPGTRLTVT.

The V and J genes are TRBV7-9 and TRBJ1-3; D unresolved. The V gene lost 4 bases and the J gene lost 0 bases, with 10 bases spanning the gap. The CDR3 spans 15 residues. Germline V lookup: CDR1 SEHNR, CDR2 FQNEAQ (reference sequence). The DNA of the CDR3 is TGTGCCAGCAGCTCGAGCGAGAGCTCTGGAAACACCATATATTTT. Encoded protein: CASSSSESSGNTIYF.

J is TRBJ2-7 and V is TRBV4-3; TRBD1 aligns across 8 bases. The CDR3 is made up of 14 amino acids. The J segment lost 5 bases and the V segment lost 4 bases, leaving 7 bases of the junction unmatched. CDR1 is LGHNA, CDR2 YSLEER, per germline. CDR3 protein: CASSRQDRAHEQYF. The DNA of the CDR3 is TGCGCCAGCAGCCGACAGGACAGGGCCCACGAGCAGTACTTC.

The chain has TRBV11-2 and TRBJ2-1, with 7 bases lining up with TRBD2. The junction had 10 bases not matched to a gene; V was cut back by 1 base and J by 13 bases. The CDR3 covers 14 residues. Germline-derived CDR1 and CDR2 are SGHAT and FQNNGV. CDR3 residues: CASSLVSERESQFF. The CDR3 bases are TGTGCCAGCAGCTTAGTTTCTGAGCGGGAATCCCAGTTCTTC.

The rearrangement links TRBV28 to TRBJ2-5; D is uncertain. The CDR3 consists of 14 residues. Trimming took off 7 bases at V and 0 bases at J, with 12 bases between the two ends. Germline values: CDR1 MDHEN, CDR2 SYDVKM. The CDR3 protein is CASTRLRDQETQYF. Here the CDR3 DNA reads TGTGCCAGCACCCGCTTGAGAGACCAAGAGACCCAGTACTTC.

V usage is TRBV7-8 and J usage is TRBJ1-1, with 11 bases identical to TRBD1. CDR1 and CDR2 from the germline V gene are SGHVS and FQNEAQ. V lost 5 bases to trimming and J lost 4 bases; unmatched junction nucleotides: 15. The CDR3 is made up of 18 amino acids. The CDR3 coding sequence is TGTGCCAGCAGCCCACCGCGGGGACAGGGGGGGATCGTCACTGAAGCTTTCTTT. The encoded protein is CASSPPRGQGGIVTEAFF.